Listed below are T cell receptor beta chains from one sample, sequenced in a study of cytomegalovirus exposure and HLA in healthy donors. Using immunoSEQ multiplex PCR, the repertoire was profiled, and TCRdb retains in-frame clones only, with some absent. Among 120,000 or so clones listed, over 60% were seen once. Sequenced sample: PBMCs. Receptors were obtained from a human donor in good health. The CDR3 runs from the conserved cysteine through the conserved F or W. D genes are given only for firm matches. Clone size appears in some rows only: once, few, many, or a class for an expanded clone.

d_gene: NA
j_gene: TRBJ2-7
abundance: NA
v_gene: TRBV29-1
CDR3nt: TGCAGCGTTGAAGTTATGGGCGGACTATACGAGCAGTACTTC
CDR3aa: CSVEVMGGLYEQYF

d_gene: NA
j_gene: TRBJ1-2
abundance: NA
v_gene: TRBV6-6
CDR3nt: TGTGCCAGCAGTTACTTAGGGGGGGCGCAGAAGAATGGCTACACCTTC
CDR3aa: CASSYLGGAQKNGYTF

d_gene: TRBD1
j_gene: TRBJ1-1
abundance: NA
v_gene: TRBV9
CDR3nt: TGTGCCAGCAGCTCGCAGGGGGCGGGCACTGAAGCTTTCTTT
CDR3aa: CASSSQGAGTEAFF

d_gene: NA
j_gene: TRBJ1-6
abundance: few
v_gene: TRBV2
CDR3nt: TGTGCCAGCAGTGTAGAATCTGCCAATTCACCCCTCCACTTT
CDR3aa: CASSVESANSPLHF

d_gene: NA
j_gene: TRBJ2-2
abundance: NA
v_gene: TRBV14
CDR3nt: TGTGCCAGCAGAGGCGGGACGAACACCGGGGAGCTGTTTTTT
CDR3aa: CASRGGTNTGELFF

d_gene: TRBD2
j_gene: TRBJ2-1
abundance: NA
v_gene: TRBV5-1
CDR3nt: TGCGCCAGCAGTTTCACTAGCGGGGTATCCTACAATGAGCAGTTCTTC
CDR3aa: CASSFTSGVSYNEQFF

d_gene: TRBD1
j_gene: TRBJ1-5
abundance: few
v_gene: TRBV19
CDR3nt: TGTGCCAGTAGTACGACAGGGGGGCAGCCCCAGCATTTT
CDR3aa: CASSTTGGQPQHF

d_gene: TRBD2
j_gene: TRBJ2-5
abundance: NA
v_gene: TRBV10-2
CDR3nt: TGCGCCAGCGGTTTACGGCGGGGGGGGGAGACCCAGTACTTC
CDR3aa: CASGLRRGGETQYF

d_gene: TRBD1
j_gene: TRBJ2-5
abundance: NA
v_gene: TRBV7-7
CDR3nt: TGTGCTAGCAGCAGGGACAGGGGTCGCCAGGGGACCCAGTACTTC
CDR3aa: CASSRDRGRQGTQYF

d_gene: NA
j_gene: TRBJ2-5
abundance: NA
v_gene: TRBV12-2
CDR3nt: TGTGCAAGTCGCCCCTCAGGGACTACTCTACAAGAGACCCAGTACTTC
CDR3aa: CASRPSGTTLQETQYF

d_gene: NA
j_gene: TRBJ2-3
abundance: NA
v_gene: TRBV28
CDR3nt: TGTGCCAGCAGCCGCGCCGGGTGGCCTAGCACAGATACGCAGTATTTT
CDR3aa: CASSRAGWPSTDTQYF

d_gene: NA
j_gene: TRBJ1-1
abundance: NA
v_gene: TRBV7-9
CDR3nt: TGTGCCAGCAGCTCATCCGGGTCGTGGAACACTGAAGCTTTCTTT
CDR3aa: CASSSSGSWNTEAFF

d_gene: TRBD1
j_gene: TRBJ2-1
abundance: NA
v_gene: TRBV6-6
CDR3nt: TGTGCCAGCAGCCAATTGGGACAGGTGGGCAATGAGCAGTTCTTC
CDR3aa: CASSQLGQVGNEQFF

d_gene: TRBD2
j_gene: TRBJ2-7
abundance: NA
v_gene: TRBV2
CDR3nt: TGTGCCAGCAGCGAATCGGGACTAGCGCTGACCTACGAGCAGTACTTC
CDR3aa: CASSESGLALTYEQYF

d_gene: NA
j_gene: TRBJ1-5
abundance: NA
v_gene: TRBV27
CDR3nt: TGTGCCAGCAGCCGCCATGGGAGGGAGGATCAGCCCCAGCATTTT
CDR3aa: CASSRHGREDQPQHF

d_gene: NA
j_gene: TRBJ2-3
abundance: NA
v_gene: TRBV5-4
CDR3nt: TGTGCCAGCTGCCGAGGCGGGACGTTAAGCACAGATACGCAGTATTTT
CDR3aa: CASCRGGTLSTDTQYF

d_gene: TRBD2
j_gene: TRBJ2-7
abundance: once
v_gene: TRBV27
CDR3nt: TGTGCCAGCAGTCTTAGCGGGGGGGGCCTATACGAGCAGTACTTC
CDR3aa: CASSLSGGGLYEQYF

d_gene: NA
j_gene: TRBJ1-1
abundance: NA
v_gene: TRBV6-5
CDR3nt: TGTGCCAGCAGTGCCAGGGAAATGAACACTGAAGCTTTCTTT
CDR3aa: CASSAREMNTEAFF

d_gene: TRBD1
j_gene: TRBJ1-2
abundance: NA
v_gene: TRBV11-2
CDR3nt: TGTGCCAGCAGCTTAGATACAGGGGGCGCTTATGGCTACACCTTC
CDR3aa: CASSLDTGGAYGYTF

d_gene: NA
j_gene: TRBJ1-6
abundance: NA
v_gene: TRBV18
CDR3nt: TGTGCCAGCTCACCACCGGGACATAGCTCCTATAATTCACCCCTCCACTTT
CDR3aa: CASSPPGHSSYNSPLHF

d_gene: TRBD1
j_gene: TRBJ2-3
abundance: few
v_gene: TRBV19
CDR3nt: TGTGCCAGTAGTAGCGGGACAGGGAGGACAGATACGCAGTATTTT
CDR3aa: CASSSGTGRTDTQYF

d_gene: NA
j_gene: TRBJ2-2
abundance: NA
v_gene: TRBV10-3
CDR3nt: TGTGCCATCAGTGAGGAGGGCGGGGAGCTGTTTTTT
CDR3aa: CAISEEGGELFF

d_gene: NA
j_gene: TRBJ2-7
abundance: NA
v_gene: TRBV6-1
CDR3nt: TGTGCCAGCAGCACCGGACCTGGGGACTACGAGCAGTACTTC
CDR3aa: CASSTGPGDYEQYF

d_gene: TRBD1
j_gene: TRBJ1-3
abundance: few
v_gene: TRBV2
CDR3nt: TGTGCCAGCACTGGGGACAGGGGAAACACCATATATTTT
CDR3aa: CASTGDRGNTIYF

d_gene: TRBD1
j_gene: TRBJ2-1
abundance: NA
v_gene: TRBV6-5
CDR3nt: TGTGCCAGCAGTTTCGACAGGGGGGCCTACAATGAGCAGTTCTTC
CDR3aa: CASSFDRGAYNEQFF

d_gene: NA
j_gene: TRBJ2-4
abundance: once
v_gene: TRBV29-1
CDR3nt: TGCAGCGTTGTTCGCGACAGAAACATTCAGTACTTC
CDR3aa: CSVVRDRNIQYF

d_gene: NA
j_gene: TRBJ1-5
abundance: few
v_gene: TRBV19
CDR3nt: TGTGCCAGTATACCCCAGGCCTCGAATCAGCCCCAGCATTTT
CDR3aa: CASIPQASNQPQHF

d_gene: NA
j_gene: TRBJ2-5
abundance: NA
v_gene: TRBV5-1
CDR3nt: TGCGCCAGCAGCTTGGGTCCTAGCGTACAAGAGACCCAGTACTTC
CDR3aa: CASSLGPSVQETQYF

d_gene: NA
j_gene: TRBJ2-3
abundance: NA
v_gene: TRBV7-6
CDR3nt: TGTGCCAGCAGCTTAGACGTGCCGGACAGTAGCACAGATACGCAGTATTTT
CDR3aa: CASSLDVPDSSTDTQYF

d_gene: TRBD1
j_gene: TRBJ1-1
abundance: NA
v_gene: TRBV4-1
CDR3nt: TGCGCCAGCAGCCAGGAGGGGACAGGGGAAACTGAAGCTTTCTTT
CDR3aa: CASSQEGTGETEAFF

d_gene: NA
j_gene: TRBJ1-6
abundance: few
v_gene: TRBV6-1
CDR3nt: TGTGCCAGCAGACCACCAGGGTCCTATTCACCCCTCCACTTT
CDR3aa: CASRPPGSYSPLHF

d_gene: NA
j_gene: TRBJ2-5
abundance: once
v_gene: TRBV7-9
CDR3nt: TGTGCCAGCAGCCAACTACGGCCGCGGGAGACCCAGTACTTC
CDR3aa: CASSQLRPRETQYF

d_gene: NA
j_gene: TRBJ2-7
abundance: NA
v_gene: TRBV11-2
CDR3nt: TGTGCCAGCAGTTCTGTCCCCTACGAGCAGTACTTC
CDR3aa: CASSSVPYEQYF

d_gene: NA
j_gene: TRBJ2-6
abundance: once
v_gene: TRBV6-1
CDR3nt: TGTGCCATCAGTGCAACTCTTAGCTCTGGGGCCAACGTCCTGACTTTC
CDR3aa: CAISATLSSGANVLTF

d_gene: NA
j_gene: TRBJ2-4
abundance: NA
v_gene: TRBV6-6
CDR3nt: TGTGCCAGCAAAGTCGTACGCGGGGACATTCAGTACTTC
CDR3aa: CASKVVRGDIQYF

d_gene: NA
j_gene: TRBJ1-3
abundance: NA
v_gene: TRBV14
CDR3nt: TGTGCCAGCAGCCAGTCCACAGGGACGGGAAACACCATATATTTT
CDR3aa: CASSQSTGTGNTIYF

d_gene: NA
j_gene: TRBJ2-1
abundance: NA
v_gene: TRBV7-9
CDR3nt: TGTGCCAGCAGCTTAGGGGAAATTGGGGGCAGGGCTGGTGAGCAGTTCTTC
CDR3aa: CASSLGEIGGRAGEQFF

d_gene: NA
j_gene: TRBJ2-7
abundance: NA
v_gene: TRBV2
CDR3nt: TGTGCCAGCAGTGATAATTCGGTGAGCGAGCAGTACTTC
CDR3aa: CASSDNSVSEQYF

d_gene: TRBD1
j_gene: TRBJ1-2
abundance: NA
v_gene: TRBV18
CDR3nt: TGTGCCAGCTCACCACCGAACAGGGGGACGGGGGGCTACACCTTC
CDR3aa: CASSPPNRGTGGYTF

d_gene: NA
j_gene: TRBJ1-1
abundance: few
v_gene: TRBV6-5
CDR3nt: TGTGCCAGCAGTTACGGGAGGGATCTCGAAGCTTTCTTT
CDR3aa: CASSYGRDLEAFF